The text below deals with one TCR beta chain. Its antigen remains unknown. These data come from a study of T-cell reconstitution after alpha-beta-depleted transplantation in children. Overall study results and limits: Reportedly, only several hundred clones from non-depleted graft cells drove alpha-beta T-cell counts at about two months.

Trimming took off 6 bases at V and 0 bases at J, with 16 bases between the two ends. CDR1 and CDR2 (germline): DFQATT, SNEGSKA (reference sequence). This CDR3 contains 15 residues. This sample's TCRbeta library carried unique molecular identifier barcodes. TCRdb re-called the PCR reads through MiXCR, storing one row per CDR3 protein. In the table there are about 980,000 distinct CDR3 sequences, roughly 29% of which are singletons. The specimen comprised PBMCs, mostly from graft donor cells, sampled 360 days after TCRalphabeta/CD19-depleted stem cell transplant. V gene TRBV20-1 combines with J gene TRBJ2-3; maybe TRBD2 (5 bases). This sequence originates from a boy in the first two years of life who had a stem cell transplant for SCID, so the T cells may come from the graft donor. CDR3 bases: TGCAGTGCAACCCCGGGGTCCTTTAGCACAGATACGCAGTATTTT. The encoded protein is CSATPGSFSTDTQYF.